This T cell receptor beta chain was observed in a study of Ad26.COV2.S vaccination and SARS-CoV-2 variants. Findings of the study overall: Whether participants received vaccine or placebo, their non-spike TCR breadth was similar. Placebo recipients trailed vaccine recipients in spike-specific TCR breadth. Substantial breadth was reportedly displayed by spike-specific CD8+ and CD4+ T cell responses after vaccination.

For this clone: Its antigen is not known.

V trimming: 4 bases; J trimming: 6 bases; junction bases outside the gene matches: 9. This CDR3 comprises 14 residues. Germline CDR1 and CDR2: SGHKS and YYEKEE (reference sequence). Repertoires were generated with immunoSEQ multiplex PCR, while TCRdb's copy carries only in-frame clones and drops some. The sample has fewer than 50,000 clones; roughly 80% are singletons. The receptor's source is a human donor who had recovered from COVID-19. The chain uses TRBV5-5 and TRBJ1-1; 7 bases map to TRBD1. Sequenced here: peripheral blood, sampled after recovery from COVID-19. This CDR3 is CASSIDRAESEAFF. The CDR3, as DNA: TGTGCCAGCAGCATTGACAGGGCGGAGTCTGAAGCTTTCTTT.